The present entry profiles one T cell receptor beta chain with its context. Antigen specificity is unknown. These data belong to a study of metastatic and nonmetastatic thyroid tumors. Study details: Malignant and benign thyroid patients had repertoires compared in peripheral blood and tumor or nodule tissue. Study outcomes and limitations: Malignant tumors reportedly showed significantly higher TCR beta diversity than benign nodules in both blood and tumor.

Each patient came to thyroid surgery without any prior treatment (of any kind). In the authors' workflow: A distant-metastasis classifier for papillary thyroid cancer was built using CDR3 differences across clinicopathological groups. MiXCR re-clonotyped the PCR reads for TCRdb. TCRdb, not the original authors, processed these V and J calls. The data show under 8,000 clones, with about 34% seen just once and 10% to 15% held by the top ten. V shed 7 bases and J shed 2 bases, with 5 bases lying between them. There are 11 residues in the CDR3. Germline V gene sequence: CDR1 MDHEN, CDR2 SYDVKM. Sequencing input: adjacent normal tissue. The V and J genes are TRBV28 and TRBJ1-1; D is undetermined. This TCR came from a female donor with papillary thyroid cancer or a benign thyroid nodule (not recorded which). Some clones in this sample may be carry-over from other donors' samples. Here the CDR3 reads CASKINTEAFF. CDR3 DNA sequence: TGTGCCAGCAAAATCAACACTGAAGCTTTCTTT.